This T cell receptor (beta chain) is drawn from a study of T cell responses to AZD1222 COVID-19 vaccine. Clones were sequenced by immunoSEQ multiplex PCR, and TCRdb holds only the in-frame ones, with some missing. Here the sample spans 100,000 to 150,000 clones, more than 85% being singletons. As to this clone: Its cognate antigen is unknown.

Germline-derived CDR1 and CDR2 are SGDLS and YYNGEE. This CDR3 comprises 15 residues. The germline V and J ends were trimmed by 6 bases and 2 bases, with 17 bases remaining between them. Regarding the study as a whole: AZD1222 recipients seropositive at baseline numbered only six. Donors were mostly white British, more females; clonal diversity possibly underestimated.

Sample: peripheral blood, taken on day 0 of AZD1222 vaccination. V is TRBV9 and J is TRBJ1-2; no clear D gene. This sequence originates from an adult in good health. The CDR3 DNA follows: TGTGCCAGCACGTCGGACCCGAACCTAAACTATGGCTACACCTTC. It codes for CASTSDPNLNYGYTF.